One and the same sample provided the 31 T cell receptor beta chains below, sequenced in a study of chronic HIV infection and antiretroviral therapy. TCRdb re-derived calls from the 5' RACE reads in MiXCR, one entry per CDR3 protein. The sample consists of roughly 48,000 distinct CDR3 sequences, 19% of them appearing once. What was sequenced was peripheral blood. The source of these receptors is an adult who had HIV and had not received antiretroviral therapy, or was an uninfected healthy control (not recorded which).

The chain combines TRBV2 with TRBJ2-2; D is uncertain. This CDR3 spans 12 amino acids. Germline-derived CDR1 and CDR2 are SNHLY and FYNNEI. V was cut by 7 bases and J by 7 bases, with 10 bases left in between. CDR3 bases: TGTGCCAGCACCCCGTGGGGCGGGGAGCTGTTTTTT. It is translated as CASTPWGGELFF.

Comments on this clonotype: Possible read error: a much larger clone is one base away. The missing conserved phenylalanine or tryptophan at the end of this CDR3 makes a read error likely. The chain links TRBV28 to TRBJ1-4; 7 bases agree with TRBD1. From germline, CDR1 is MDHEN and CDR2 SYDVKM. The ends lost 2 bases at V and 4 bases at J; junction bases unmatched: 7. The CDR3 has 16 residues. CDR3 DNA sequence: TGTGCCAGCAGTTTAAGCGACAGGGTCCGTAATGAAAAACTGTTTTAT. Its translation: CASSLSDRVRNEKLFY.

This clonotype showed up just a few times. The chain joins TRBV2 to TRBJ1-3, with 10 bases that match TRBD1. CDR3 size: 15 residues. The junction had 7 bases not matched to a gene; V was cut back by 7 bases and J by 4 bases. The germline V gene encodes CDR1 SNHLY and CDR2 FYNNEI. This chain's CDR3 is CASIADRGRGNTIYF. CDR3 nucleotide sequence: TGTGCCAGCATTGCGGACAGGGGGAGAGGAAACACCATATATTTT.

In its sample, this clonotype was seen a few times. The gene calls are TRBV2 and TRBJ2-3; D gene unclear. CDR3 length equals 15 residues. Trimming pared 0 bases from V and 0 bases from J, leaving 7 bases between. Germline assignment: CDR1 SNHLY and CDR2 FYNNEI. The CDR3: CASSEAGMSTDTQYF. The CDR3 DNA reads TGTGCCAGCAGTGAAGCGGGGATGAGCACAGATACGCAGTATTTT.

Only a few counts were recorded for this clonotype. The gene calls are TRBV29-1 and TRBJ1-2; D may be TRBD1 (5 bases). The germline V and J ends were trimmed by 1 base and 8 bases, with 17 bases remaining between them. The CDR3 runs to 14 residues. From germline, CDR1 is SQVTM and CDR2 ANQGSEA. The CDR3 DNA reads TGCAGCGTTGAAGGGCAGGGATGGAATAAGGGCTACACCTTC. Encoded protein: CSVEGQGWNKGYTF.

The V gene is TRBV28, the J gene TRBJ2-7, with D hard to call. V dropped 8 bases and J dropped 6 bases, with 20 bases sitting between them. Germline-derived CDR1 and CDR2 are MDHEN and SYDVKM. This CDR3 comprises 14 residues. CDR3 sequence reads: CASQFPRTPSEQYF. The CDR3 nucleotides read TGTGCCAGCCAGTTTCCGAGGACCCCCAGCGAGCAGTACTTC.

This clonotype showed up just once. The CDR3 coding sequence is TGTGCCAGCAGCGCAGGGCCCGGGCGGGGCTCTGGAAACACCATATATTTT. It codes for CASSAGPGRGSGNTIYF. The chain employs TRBV11-3 and TRBJ1-3; D may be TRBD1 (5 bases). The germline V and J ends were trimmed by 5 bases and 0 bases, with 17 bases remaining between them. The V gene's germline CDR1 is SGHNT and CDR2 YENEEA. The CDR3 spans 17 residues.

The V call is TRBV7-9, the J call TRBJ1-1; D uncertain. Germline loops: CDR1 SEHNR, CDR2 FQNEAQ (reference sequence). V dropped 6 bases and J dropped 3 bases, with 17 bases sitting between them. This CDR3 is built from 15 residues. CDR3 nucleotide sequence: TGTGCCAGCAGACTGAAGGGCTTCGGATACACTGAAGCTTTCTTT. This sequence encodes CASRLKGFGYTEAFF.

The chain employs TRBV20-1 and TRBJ2-5; TRBD1 matches 11 bases. The CDR3 is 15 residues long. CDR1 DFQATT and CDR2 SNEGSKA come from the germline V gene (reference sequence). With V trimmed by 1 base and J by 3 bases, 4 bases remained unmatched. In DNA, the CDR3 is TGCAGTGCTAGAGGGGGACAGGGGGTAGAAGAGACCCAGTACTTC. Protein product: CSARGGQGVEETQYF.

The V gene is TRBV7-2, the J gene TRBJ1-5; TRBD1 is a possible D gene (6 bases). V was trimmed by 4 bases and J by 2 bases, leaving 12 bases between them. The germline CDR1 and CDR2 sequences are SGHTA and FQGNSA. The CDR3 length is 15 residues. CDR3: CASSSETGGNQPQHF. The CDR3 region has the DNA TGTGCCAGCAGCTCGGAGACAGGCGGCAATCAGCCCCAGCATTTT.

This clonotype was detected only a few times. This chain joins TRBV5-1 and TRBJ1-1; TRBD1 might be the D (6 bases). Deletions cut 2 bases from V and 8 bases from J, with 7 bases between. Germline lookup yields CDR1 SGHRS and CDR2 YFSETQ. The length of the CDR3 is 11 residues. This chain's CDR3 is CASSFDREAFF. In DNA, the CDR3 is TGCGCCAGCAGCTTCGACAGGGAAGCTTTCTTT.

The chain carries TRBV20-1 and TRBJ2-7, with a tentative D call TRBD1 (6 bases). Trimming removed 0 bases at V and 5 bases at J, with 14 bases between. CDR3 length: 14 amino acids. The germline CDR1 and CDR2 sequences are DFQATT and SNEGSKA (reference sequence). The CDR3 DNA is TGCAGTGCTAGAGATAGCCTGGGGGCAGACGAGCAGTACTTC. Protein product: CSARDSLGADEQYF.

The chain uses TRBV29-1 and TRBJ1-1; maybe TRBD1 (6 bases). Germline loops: CDR1 SQVTM, CDR2 ANQGSEA. Trimming removed 8 bases from V and 5 bases from J, with 21 bases in between. There are 14 residues in the CDR3. Here the CDR3 DNA reads TGCAGCACCAGCTCCCCGAGGGGGTTGACTGAAGCTTTCTTT. Its protein is CSTSSPRGLTEAFF.

There are a few counts of this clonotype. The chain links TRBV28 to TRBJ2-7, with D possibly matching TRBD2 (5 bases). The CDR3 sequence is 11 residues long. Looked up from germline, CDR1 is MDHEN and CDR2 is SYDVKM. V dropped 7 bases and J dropped 7 bases, with 11 bases sitting between them. This CDR3 reads CASIGMREQYF. DNA of the CDR3: TGTGCCAGCATCGGGATGAGAGAGCAGTACTTC.

This clonotype has a handful of counts. The chain is built from TRBV5-1 and TRBJ1-4; D is uncertain. CDR3 length: 11 amino acids. With 4 bases removed from V and 10 bases from J, the gap between germline ends came to 8 bases. Germline V gives CDR1 SGHRS, CDR2 YFSETQ. The CDR3 loop is CASSNAGKLFF. The CDR3 coding sequence is TGCGCCAGCAGCAATGCAGGAAAACTGTTTTTT.

This clonotype occurred a few times. CDR3 DNA: TGTGCCAGCAGTTTATGGACTAGCGGGAGCCACGAGCAGTACTTC. Encoded protein: CASSLWTSGSHEQYF. V usage is TRBV28 and J usage is TRBJ2-7; 12 nucleotides line up with TRBD2. This CDR3 has 15 amino acids. CDR1 MDHEN and CDR2 SYDVKM come from the germline V gene. V shed 0 bases, J shed 5 bases, and the junction held 2 bases outside the gene matches.

The sample holds a few counts of this clonotype. The rearrangement links TRBV28 to TRBJ2-7; 7 bases fit TRBD1. In germline, CDR1 is MDHEN, CDR2 SYDVKM. J was trimmed by 9 bases and V by 6 bases; bases with no gene match: 8. CDR3 length equals 12 residues. The CDR3 coding sequence is TGTGCCAGCAGACAGGGGCGAGAGGGGCAGTACTTC. It is translated as CASRQGREGQYF.

The V call is TRBV6-5, the J call TRBJ1-1, with 7 bases that match TRBD1. The CDR3 spans 15 residues. V lost 4 bases and J lost 1; bases outside the gene matches: 6. Germline CDR1 reads MNHEY; CDR2 reads SVGAGI. CDR3 sequence (DNA): TGTGCCAGCAGTTGGATAAACAGGGGGAACACTGAAGCTTTCTTT. It translates to CASSWINRGNTEAFF.

The V call is TRBV27, the J call TRBJ1-6; D uncertain. The CDR3 totals 14 residues. V shed 2 bases and J shed 10 bases, with 12 bases lying between them. The germline V gene encodes CDR1 MNHEY and CDR2 SMNVEV (reference sequence). The CDR3 is CASSLSSHYSPLHF. CDR3 sequence (DNA): TGTGCCAGCAGTTTAAGTAGCCATTACTCACCCCTCCACTTT.

This clonotype was seen at least ten times. This chain connects TRBV2 to TRBJ1-1; no reliable D call. Germline CDR1 reads SNHLY; CDR2 reads FYNNEI. There are 14 residues in the CDR3. Trimming pared 7 bases from V and 1 base from J, leaving 13 bases between. CDR3 nucleotides: TGTGCCAGCATCTTATACGATCAGAACACTGAAGCTTTCTTT. This gives the protein CASILYDQNTEAFF.

The sample holds a few counts of this clonotype. The genes are TRBV5-1 and TRBJ1-5; D is unresolved. This CDR3 comprises 14 residues. Trimming took off 0 bases at V and 9 bases at J, with 13 bases between the two ends. Germline V gene data show CDR1 as SGHRS and CDR2 as YFSETQ. The CDR3 DNA sequence: TGCGCCAGCAGCTTGGCCGCCGGAGAGGGGCCCCAGCATTTT. The encoded protein is CASSLAAGEGPQHF.

The chain links TRBV27 to TRBJ2-5; 8 bases map to TRBD2. CDR3 length: 17 residues. CDR1 MNHEY and CDR2 SMNVEV come from the germline V gene (reference sequence). The junction had 18 bases not matched to a gene; V was cut back by 7 bases and J by 5 bases. CDR3 amino acids: CASTLRSRAGVGETQYF. The CDR3, as DNA: TGTGCCAGCACCCTTAGGAGCAGAGCGGGAGTGGGGGAGACCCAGTACTTC.

The chain couples TRBV11-2 to TRBJ2-7; no definite D call. Germline V gene lookup returns CDR1 SGHAT and CDR2 FQNNGV. The CDR3 spans 15 residues. V shed 4 bases and J shed 1 base, with 14 bases lying between them. The CDR3 coding sequence is TGTGCCAGCAGCTCGGGCGGCTCCTCTTCCTACGAGCAGTACTTC. Amino acids: CASSSGGSSSYEQYF.

The rearrangement joins TRBV28 to TRBJ2-7; 7 positions agree with TRBD2. Looked up from germline, CDR1 is MDHEN and CDR2 is SYDVKM. The CDR3 contains 12 residues. The junction had 5 bases not matched to a gene; V was cut back by 10 bases and J by 2 bases. CDR3 sequence: CATRGETYEQYF. The CDR3 region has the DNA TGTGCCACCCGGGGGGAAACCTACGAGCAGTACTTC.

The V gene is TRBV28, the J gene TRBJ2-3; TRBD2 aligns across 12 bases. CDR3 length: 16 amino acids. The germline CDR1 and CDR2 sequences are MDHEN and SYDVKM. J gave up 0 bases and V 5 bases, and 3 bases lay outside the gene matches. CDR3 bases: TGTGCCAGCAGTGGGGGGACTAGCGGGAGCACAGATACGCAGTATTTT. It yields the protein CASSGGTSGSTDTQYF.

The chain has TRBV12-3 or TRBV12-4 and TRBJ2-2, with TRBD2 matching 13 bases. V dropped 6 bases and J dropped 6; count of bases not matched to a gene: 7. This CDR3 is built from 16 residues. The CDR3 region has the DNA TGTGCCAGCAGCCCAGGACTAGCGGGAGTCTCCGGGGAGCTGTTTTTT. Amino acids: CASSPGLAGVSGELFF.

V usage is TRBV19 and J usage is TRBJ2-3, with TRBD2 matching over 10 bases. This CDR3 has 14 amino acids. CDR1 is LNHDA, CDR2 SQIVND, per germline (reference sequence). Unmatched junction bases numbered 5, after V lost 5 bases and J lost 6 bases. CDR3 protein: CASSLAGVVDTQYF. Here the CDR3 DNA reads TGTGCCAGTAGTCTAGCGGGAGTAGTGGATACGCAGTATTTT. Filled out from reference TRBV19 and TRBJ2-3, the complete variable domain reads DGGITQSPKYLFRKEGQNVTLSCEQNLNHDAMYWYRQDPGQGLRLIYYSQIVNDFQKGDIAEGYSVSREKKESFPLTVTSAQKNPTAFYLCASSLAGVVDTQYFGPGTRLTVL.

The V call is TRBV28, the J call TRBJ2-7; D might be TRBD1 (6 bases). The germline V gene has CDR1 MDHEN and CDR2 SYDVKM. V lost 2 bases and J 0 bases, leaving 11 bases between the germline ends. This CDR3 has 15 residues. CDR3 DNA sequence: TGTGCCAGCAGTTTACCAGGGGCGAGCTCCTACGAGCAGTACTTC. It is translated as CASSLPGASSYEQYF. Full variable domain (outside the CDR3, taken from reference TRBV28 and TRBJ2-7): DVKVTQSSRYLVKRTGEKVFLECVQDMDHENMFWYRQDPGLGLRLIYFSYDVKMKEKGDIPEGYSVSREKKERFSLILESASTNQTSMYLCASSLPGASSYEQYFGPGTRLTVT.

The chain employs TRBV29-1 and TRBJ2-5; TRBD2 is a possible D gene (5 bases). The CDR3 length is 14 residues. V gave up 2 bases and J gave up 5 bases, with 15 bases separating them. The germline gives CDR1 SQVTM, CDR2 ANQGSEA. The CDR3 reads CSVESTVEVETQYF. CDR3 nucleotides: TGCAGCGTTGAATCGACGGTGGAGGTCGAGACCCAGTACTTC.

This clonotype was counted between two and nine times. The rearrangement links TRBV28 to TRBJ1-2, with D unresolved. This CDR3 comprises 12 residues. Germline V gene sequence: CDR1 MDHEN, CDR2 SYDVKM. V gave up 7 bases and J gave up 4 bases, with 10 bases separating them. CDR3: CASTPDGYGYTF. CDR3 sequence (DNA): TGTGCCAGCACCCCGGACGGCTATGGCTACACCTTC.

The CDR3: CASRLNSGTGYNEQFF. DNA for the CDR3: TGTGCCAGCAGACTCAATTCCGGGACTGGTTACAATGAGCAGTTCTTC. This rearrangement joins TRBV7-2 to TRBJ2-1; perhaps TRBD2 as D (6 bases). This CDR3 region has 16 residues. Germline V gene lookup returns CDR1 SGHTA and CDR2 FQGNSA. Deletions cut 6 bases from V and 4 bases from J, with 19 bases between.